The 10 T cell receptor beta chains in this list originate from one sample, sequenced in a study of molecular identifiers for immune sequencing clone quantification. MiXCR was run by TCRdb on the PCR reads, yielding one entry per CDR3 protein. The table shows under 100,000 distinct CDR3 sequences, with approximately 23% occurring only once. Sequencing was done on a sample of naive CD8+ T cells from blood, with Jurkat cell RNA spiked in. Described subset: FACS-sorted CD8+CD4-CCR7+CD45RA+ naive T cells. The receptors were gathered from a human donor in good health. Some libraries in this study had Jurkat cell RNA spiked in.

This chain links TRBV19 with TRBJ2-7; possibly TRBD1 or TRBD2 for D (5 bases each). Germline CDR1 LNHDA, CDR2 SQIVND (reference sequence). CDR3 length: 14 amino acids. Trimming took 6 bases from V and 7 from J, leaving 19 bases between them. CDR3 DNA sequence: TGTGCCAGTAGCGCGGCCGGGACGCCCTTTGAGCAGTACTTC. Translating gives CASSAAGTPFEQYF. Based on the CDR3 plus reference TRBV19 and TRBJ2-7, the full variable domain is DGGITQSPKYLFRKEGQNVTLSCEQNLNHDAMYWYRQDPGQGLRLIYYSQIVNDFQKGDIAEGYSVSREKKESFPLTVTSAQKNPTAFYLCASSAAGTPFEQYFGPGTRLTVT.

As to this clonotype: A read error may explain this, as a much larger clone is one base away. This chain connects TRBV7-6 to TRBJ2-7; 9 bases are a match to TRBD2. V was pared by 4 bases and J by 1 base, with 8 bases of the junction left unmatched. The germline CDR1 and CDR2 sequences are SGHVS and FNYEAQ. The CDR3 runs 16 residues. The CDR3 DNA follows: TGTGCCAGCAGCTCCCACCCTAGCGGGGCTTCCTACGAGCAGTACTTC. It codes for CASSSHPSGASYEQYF.

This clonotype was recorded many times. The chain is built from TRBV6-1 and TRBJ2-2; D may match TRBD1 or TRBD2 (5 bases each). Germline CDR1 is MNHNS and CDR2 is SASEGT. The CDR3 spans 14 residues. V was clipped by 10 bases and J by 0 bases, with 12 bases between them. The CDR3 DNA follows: TGTGCCACCTCATGGGGGACGAACACCGGGGAGCTGTTTTTT. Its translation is CATSWGTNTGELFF.

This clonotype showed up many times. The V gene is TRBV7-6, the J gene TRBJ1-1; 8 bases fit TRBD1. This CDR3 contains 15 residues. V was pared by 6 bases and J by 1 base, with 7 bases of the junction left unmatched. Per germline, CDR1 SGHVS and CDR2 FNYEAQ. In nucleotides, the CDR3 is TGTGCCAGCAGTTTGGGGCAGGGGGCGAACACTGAAGCTTTCTTT. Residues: CASSLGQGANTEAFF.

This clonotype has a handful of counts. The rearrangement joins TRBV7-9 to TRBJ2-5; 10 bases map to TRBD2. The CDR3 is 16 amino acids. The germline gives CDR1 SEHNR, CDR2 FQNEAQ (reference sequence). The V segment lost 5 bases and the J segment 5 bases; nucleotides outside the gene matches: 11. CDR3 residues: CASSPYSGRARETQYF. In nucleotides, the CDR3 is TGTGCCAGCAGCCCTTACAGCGGGAGGGCCCGGGAGACCCAGTACTTC.

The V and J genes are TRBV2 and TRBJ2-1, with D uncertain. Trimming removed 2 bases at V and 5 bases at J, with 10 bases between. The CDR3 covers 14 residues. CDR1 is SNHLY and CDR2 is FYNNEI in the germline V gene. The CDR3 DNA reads TGTGCCAGCAGTGAATTTCGGGCCGACAATGAGCAGTTCTTC. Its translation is CASSEFRADNEQFF.

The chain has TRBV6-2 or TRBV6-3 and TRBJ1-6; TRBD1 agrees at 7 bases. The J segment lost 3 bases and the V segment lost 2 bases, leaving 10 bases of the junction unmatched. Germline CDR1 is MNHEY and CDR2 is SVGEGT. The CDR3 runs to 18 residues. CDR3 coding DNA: TGTGCCAGCAGTTACCCCACTACAGGGGTGGACTATAATTCACCCCTCCACTTT. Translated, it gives CASSYPTTGVDYNSPLHF.

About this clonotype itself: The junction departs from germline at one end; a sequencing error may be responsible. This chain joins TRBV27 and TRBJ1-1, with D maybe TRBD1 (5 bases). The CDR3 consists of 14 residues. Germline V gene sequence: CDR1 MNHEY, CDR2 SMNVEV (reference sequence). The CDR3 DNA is TGTGCCAGCAGCCCGACAGCTATGAACACTGAAACTTTCTTT. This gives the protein CASSPTAMNTETFF.

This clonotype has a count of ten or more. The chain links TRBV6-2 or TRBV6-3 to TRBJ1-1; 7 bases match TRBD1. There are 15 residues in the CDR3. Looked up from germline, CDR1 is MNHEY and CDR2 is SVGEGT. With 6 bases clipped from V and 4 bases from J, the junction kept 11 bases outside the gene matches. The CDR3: CASRTGAGLGTEAFF. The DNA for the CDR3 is TGTGCCAGCAGAACAGGGGCCGGACTAGGCACTGAAGCTTTCTTT.

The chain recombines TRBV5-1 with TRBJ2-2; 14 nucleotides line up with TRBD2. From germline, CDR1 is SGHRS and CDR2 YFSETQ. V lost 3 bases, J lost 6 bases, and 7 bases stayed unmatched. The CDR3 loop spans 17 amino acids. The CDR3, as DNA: TGCGCCAGCAGCTGGGGGACTAGCGGGAGCTCTGCCGGGGAGCTGTTTTTT. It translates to CASSWGTSGSSAGELFF.